The rows below give T cell receptor beta chains drawn from one sample of a study of molecular identifiers for immune sequencing clone quantification. From the PCR reads, TCRdb called clonotypes with MiXCR, one entry per CDR3 protein. The table has some 65,000 distinct CDR3 sequences, 15% to 20% seen once. What was sequenced was naive CD8+ T cells from blood, with Jurkat cell RNA spiked in. The receptors were gathered from a human donor in good health. Some libraries in this study had Jurkat cell RNA spiked in. Both conserved end residues are part of each CDR3. The order of the fields is D gene, clone size, V gene, J gene, CDR3 DNA, CDR3 protein. The D gene is left open where the match is weak. Clone size is not always given. Where it is, it says once, few, many or a class for expanded clones.

d_gene: -
abundance: -
v_gene: TRBV14
j_gene: TRBJ2-5
CDR3nt: TGTGCCAGCAGCCCGCTGAATTCAGAGACCCAGTACTTC
CDR3aa: CASSPLNSETQYF

d_gene: TRBD1
abundance: few
v_gene: TRBV6-5
j_gene: TRBJ1-6
CDR3nt: TGTGCCAGCAGTTACTCAGGGGGCCCTAGCTCCTATAATTCACCCCTCCACTTT
CDR3aa: CASSYSGGPSSYNSPLHF

d_gene: -
abundance: -
v_gene: TRBV19
j_gene: TRBJ1-2
CDR3nt: TGTGCCAGTATAGGAGCTGGCTTTGGGGGCTACACCTTC
CDR3aa: CASIGAGFGGYTF

d_gene: -
abundance: many
v_gene: TRBV20-1
j_gene: TRBJ1-1
CDR3nt: TGCAGTGCCTCCCTCCTTGTGGGGTTGGCTGAAGCTTTCTTT
CDR3aa: CSASLLVGLAEAFF

d_gene: -
abundance: many
v_gene: TRBV5-1
j_gene: TRBJ2-7
CDR3nt: TGCGCCAGCAGCTATCAGGGCTACGAGCAGTACTTC
CDR3aa: CASSYQGYEQYF

d_gene: -
abundance: many
v_gene: TRBV28
j_gene: TRBJ2-7
CDR3nt: TGTGCCAGCAGTTTCCGGACCTACGAGCAGTACTTC
CDR3aa: CASSFRTYEQYF

d_gene: TRBD2
abundance: -
v_gene: TRBV5-8
j_gene: TRBJ2-5
CDR3nt: TGTGCCAGCAGCTCCAGGACTAGCGGGGAGACCCAGTACTTC
CDR3aa: CASSSRTSGETQYF

d_gene: -
abundance: -
v_gene: TRBV19
j_gene: TRBJ2-7
CDR3nt: TGTGCCAGTAGTCCGAGACAGTCCTACGAGCAGTACTTC
CDR3aa: CASSPRQSYEQYF

d_gene: -
abundance: many
v_gene: TRBV2
j_gene: TRBJ2-7
CDR3nt: TGTGCCAGCATACATAGCGACTCCTACGAGCAGTACTTC
CDR3aa: CASIHSDSYEQYF

d_gene: -
abundance: many
v_gene: TRBV24-1
j_gene: TRBJ2-1
CDR3nt: TGTGCCACCAGTGATTTAAGGGTATCCTACAATGAGCAGTTCTTC
CDR3aa: CATSDLRVSYNEQFF

d_gene: -
abundance: many
v_gene: TRBV3-1
j_gene: TRBJ1-1
CDR3nt: TGTGCCAGCAGCGAGGGGTACACTGAAGCTTTCTTT
CDR3aa: CASSEGYTEAFF

d_gene: -
abundance: -
v_gene: TRBV12-3/TRBV12-4
j_gene: TRBJ2-1
CDR3nt: TGTGCCAGCAGGGGGTGGCGGACTAACAATGAGCAGTTCTTC
CDR3aa: CASRGWRTNNEQFF

d_gene: -
abundance: -
v_gene: TRBV6-2/TRBV6-3
j_gene: TRBJ2-7
CDR3nt: TGTGCCAGCCTCGGACTTTTGGAGCAGTACTTC
CDR3aa: CASLGLLEQYF

d_gene: -
abundance: many
v_gene: TRBV19
j_gene: TRBJ2-7
CDR3nt: TGTGCCAGTAGTATAGATAGCTGGGACAACTCCTACGAGCAGTACTTC
CDR3aa: CASSIDSWDNSYEQYF

d_gene: -
abundance: many
v_gene: TRBV7-8
j_gene: TRBJ1-2
CDR3nt: TGTGCCAGCAGCCCATTCCCCGGGACGGTCTATGGCTACACCTTC
CDR3aa: CASSPFPGTVYGYTF

d_gene: -
abundance: many
v_gene: TRBV29-1
j_gene: TRBJ2-2
CDR3nt: TGCAGCGTGATAAGCGGGAACACCGGGGAGCTGTTTTTT
CDR3aa: CSVISGNTGELFF

d_gene: -
abundance: few
v_gene: TRBV7-9
j_gene: TRBJ2-1
CDR3nt: TGTGCCAGCAGCTTGTTTACGGGAGTCATGGATGAGCAGTTCTTC
CDR3aa: CASSLFTGVMDEQFF

d_gene: TRBD2
abundance: many
v_gene: TRBV7-6
j_gene: TRBJ2-3
CDR3nt: TGTGCCAGCACCGTCTCTGCTGGCGGGAGTGGGGTAGATACGCAGTATTTT
CDR3aa: CASTVSAGGSGVDTQYF

d_gene: -
abundance: few
v_gene: TRBV7-6
j_gene: TRBJ1-5
CDR3nt: TGTGCCAGCAGCTTGGGGTGGGGGGGGAATCAGCCCCAGCATTTT
CDR3aa: CASSLGWGGNQPQHF

d_gene: -
abundance: many
v_gene: TRBV29-1
j_gene: TRBJ2-7
CDR3nt: TGCAGCGTTGCGCCGGGACCACGAGGGTACGAGCAGTACTTC
CDR3aa: CSVAPGPRGYEQYF

d_gene: TRBD2
abundance: -
v_gene: TRBV6-6
j_gene: TRBJ2-3
CDR3nt: TGTGCCAGCAGTACTAGCGGGAGAGAGGATACGCAGTATTTT
CDR3aa: CASSTSGREDTQYF

d_gene: TRBD1
abundance: -
v_gene: TRBV12-3/TRBV12-4
j_gene: TRBJ2-1
CDR3nt: TGTGCCAGCACTCCAGGGGGCAATGAGCAGTTCTTC
CDR3aa: CASTPGGNEQFF